These 24 T cell receptor beta chains share one sample of origin, sequenced in a study of T cell responses to AZD1222 COVID-19 vaccine. Profiled with immunoSEQ multiplex PCR; TCRdb holds only in-frame clones, not every one. The data contain more than 95,000 clones, 70% to 90% of them singletons. The source material was peripheral blood, sampled on day 0 of AZD1222 vaccination. These receptor sequences come from an adult in good health.

In nucleotides, the CDR3 is TGTGCCAGCAGACCACGGGGGGCAGCGAACACCGGGGAGCTGTTTTTT. Protein sequence: CASRPRGAANTGELFF. The genes are TRBV5-8 and TRBJ2-2; perhaps TRBD2 as D (7 bases). V was trimmed by 5 bases and J by 0 bases, leaving 14 bases between them. The CDR3 covers 16 residues. Germline V gene sequence: CDR1 SGHTS, CDR2 YDEGEE.

The CDR3 coding sequence is TGTGCCAGCAGTTTGGGACAGGGGAACACAGATACGCAGTATTTT. It codes for CASSLGQGNTDTQYF. The rearrangement uses TRBV28 and TRBJ2-3, with 10 bases matching TRBD1. This CDR3 contains 15 residues. V lost 3 bases and J lost 2; bases outside the gene matches: 2. CDR1 is MDHEN and CDR2 is SYDVKM in the germline V gene.

The rearrangement joins TRBV29-1 to TRBJ2-7; D may be TRBD1 (6 bases). The CDR3 sequence is 13 residues long. Germline CDR1 reads SQVTM; CDR2 reads ANQGSEA. This CDR3 reads CGFPWGLLFEQYF. CDR3 DNA sequence: TGCGGATTCCCTTGGGGGCTTCTCTTCGAGCAGTACTTC.

The chain carries TRBV28 and TRBJ2-7; 7 nucleotides match TRBD1. Germline lookup yields CDR1 MDHEN and CDR2 SYDVKM. Trimming cost V 6 bases and J 5 bases; bases outside gene matches: 7. This CDR3 contains 13 residues. The CDR3 DNA sequence: TGTGCCAGCAGAGCAGGGGGTCCCCACGAGCAGTACTTC. Translating it yields CASRAGGPHEQYF. The full variable domain, with the rest looked up from reference TRBV28 and TRBJ2-7, is DVKVTQSSRYLVKRTGEKVFLECVQDMDHENMFWYRQDPGLGLRLIYFSYDVKMKEKGDIPEGYSVSREKKERFSLILESASTNQTSMYLCASRAGGPHEQYFGPGTRLTVT.

The V call is TRBV4-1, the J call TRBJ2-1, with 9 positions matching TRBD2. The CDR3 is 15 amino acids. J gave up 3 bases and V 4 bases, and 4 bases lay outside the gene matches. Germline V gives CDR1 MGHRA, CDR2 YSYEKL. Here the CDR3 reads CASSLELAGYNEQFF. For the CDR3, the DNA is TGCGCCAGCAGCCTTGAACTAGCGGGCTACAATGAGCAGTTCTTC.

V and J are TRBV15 and TRBJ2-5; the match to TRBD2 covers 10 bases. Germline V lookup: CDR1 LNHNV, CDR2 YYDKDF (reference sequence). This CDR3 is 14 amino acids long. The junction had 5 bases not matched to a gene; V was cut back by 3 bases and J by 7 bases. Here the CDR3 reads CATSSLAGVGTQYF. The CDR3 DNA reads as TGTGCCACCAGCAGTCTAGCGGGAGTTGGGACCCAGTACTTC.

This clone was seen a handful of times. The rearrangement links TRBV4-3 to TRBJ2-1; no definite D call. Between the trimmed V and J ends, which lost 2 bases and 3 bases, there was a span of 5 bases. CDR1 LGHNA and CDR2 YSLEER come from the germline V gene. The CDR3 covers 13 residues. The CDR3 nucleotides read TGCGCCAGCAGCCAATCCGACTACAATGAGCAGTTCTTC. Its protein is CASSQSDYNEQFF.

This chain uses TRBV5-1 with TRBJ1-2; D may be TRBD1 (6 bases). This CDR3 has 15 amino acids. V was trimmed by 0 bases and J by 1 base, leaving 10 bases between them. Per germline, CDR1 SGHRS and CDR2 YFSETQ. The CDR3 DNA is TGCGCCAGCAGCTTGGAGCCAGGGGATAACTATGGCTACACCTTC. It translates to CASSLEPGDNYGYTF.

The chain links TRBV6-5 to TRBJ2-2; a possible D gene is TRBD2 (5 bases). The CDR3 length is 14 residues. The germline V and J ends were trimmed by 2 bases and 4 bases, with 8 bases remaining between them. Germline assignment: CDR1 MNHEY and CDR2 SVGAGI. CDR3 in amino acids: CASSYMEATGELFF. The DNA of the CDR3 is TGTGCCAGCAGTTACATGGAGGCCACCGGGGAGCTGTTTTTT.

V gene TRBV7-2 combines with J gene TRBJ1-2; 9 nucleotides align to TRBD1. The CDR3 is made up of 16 amino acids. Per the germline V gene, CDR1 is SGHTA and CDR2 is FQGNSA. Germline trimming cut 1 base from V and 1 base from J; bases unmatched to any gene: 4. The CDR3 nucleotides are TGTGCCAGCAGCTTAGTTGGGACAGGGCGTAACTATGGCTACACCTTC. This sequence encodes CASSLVGTGRNYGYTF.

V and J are TRBV6-5 and TRBJ2-5; 12 bases line up with TRBD2. The CDR3 is 14 residues long. Trimming at V came to 8 bases and at J to 4 bases, leaving 5 bases not matched to a gene. Germline V gene lookup returns CDR1 MNHEY and CDR2 SVGAGI. For the CDR3, the DNA is TGTGCCAGCGAAGGACTAGCGGGAAGAGAGACCCAGTACTTC. Translation gives CASEGLAGRETQYF.

The J gene is TRBJ2-1, the V gene TRBV27; the match to TRBD2 covers 12 bases. CDR3 size: 17 residues. The germline V gene has CDR1 MNHEY and CDR2 SMNVEV (reference sequence). Trimming cost V 5 bases and J 8 bases; bases outside gene matches: 13. The CDR3 coding sequence is TGTGCCAGCAGTCCCCGACTAGCGGGAGTGCTTATCTATGAGCAGTTCTTC. It codes for CASSPRLAGVLIYEQFF.

The chain combines TRBV2 with TRBJ2-7, with TRBD2 as a possible D gene (7 bases). V dropped 7 bases and J dropped 4 bases, with 17 bases sitting between them. CDR1 and CDR2 (germline): SNHLY, FYNNEI. CDR3 length: 14 amino acids. The CDR3 coding sequence is TGTGCCAGCAACCCGGTGGGGGGGCGGTACGAGCAGTACTTC. Its translation: CASNPVGGRYEQYF.

The chain couples TRBV19 to TRBJ2-1; 9 nucleotides match TRBD2. Germline CDR1 and CDR2: LNHDA and SQIVND (reference sequence). The CDR3 is 14 residues long. With V trimmed by 4 bases and J by 7 bases, 5 bases remained unmatched. CDR3 residues: CASSTLAGYNEQFF. Here the CDR3 DNA reads TGTGCCAGTAGTACCCTAGCGGGATATAATGAGCAGTTCTTC.

The CDR3 loop is CATRTALGTQYF. The DNA for the CDR3 is TGTGCCACCCGGACAGCCCTAGGGACCCAGTACTTC. The chain carries TRBV15 and TRBJ2-5; TRBD1 might be the D (6 bases). V was cut by 8 bases and J by 7 bases, with 14 bases left in between. This CDR3 region has 12 residues. The germline gives CDR1 LNHNV, CDR2 YYDKDF (reference sequence).

The V and J genes are TRBV6-5 and TRBJ1-1; the match to TRBD1 covers 7 bases. V shed 4 bases and J 3 bases; nucleotides not matched to a gene: 8. This CDR3 spans 15 amino acids. Germline assignment: CDR1 MNHEY and CDR2 SVGAGI. CDR3 bases: TGTGCCAGCAGTTCTCCTCGGACAGGATACACTGAAGCTTTCTTT. It encodes CASSSPRTGYTEAFF.

The rearrangement links TRBV14 to TRBJ2-5; D possibly matches TRBD1 or TRBD2 (5 bases each). The CDR3 is 16 residues long. The V end lost 2 bases, the J end lost 5 bases, and 18 bases lay between the germline ends. Germline CDR1 reads SGHDN; CDR2 reads FVKESK. CDR3: CASSQTSRGAGETQYF. In DNA, the CDR3 is TGTGCCAGCAGCCAAACCTCGAGAGGGGCCGGGGAGACCCAGTACTTC.

The chain has TRBV15 and TRBJ1-1; 8 nucleotides agree with TRBD1. The CDR3 consists of 13 residues. J gave up 6 bases and V 3 bases, and 3 bases lay outside the gene matches. CDR1 is LNHNV, CDR2 YYDKDF, per germline (reference sequence). CDR3: CATSRDRAPEAFF. CDR3 in DNA: TGTGCCACCAGCAGGGACAGGGCCCCTGAAGCTTTCTTT.

The V gene is TRBV9, the J gene TRBJ2-3; TRBD2 agrees at 8 bases. The ends lost 4 bases at V and 3 bases at J; junction bases unmatched: 10. This CDR3 is built from 16 residues. Looked up from germline, CDR1 is SGDLS and CDR2 is YYNGEE. The CDR3 DNA follows: TGTGCCAGCAGCAGGGGTGGAGTAGCGGGAACAGATACGCAGTATTTT. Translation gives CASSRGGVAGTDTQYF.

This chain connects TRBV7-9 to TRBJ1-4, with D possibly being TRBD1 (6 bases). There are 17 residues in the CDR3. The germline gives CDR1 SEHNR, CDR2 FQNEAQ (reference sequence). Trimming took off 5 bases at V and 2 bases at J, with 18 bases between the two ends. Written as DNA, the CDR3 is TGTGCCAGCAGCACCTACAGGGAGGGAGGGACTAATGAAAAACTGTTTTTT. Its protein product is CASSTYREGGTNEKLFF. The entire variable domain, with the rest obtained from reference TRBV7-9 and TRBJ1-4, is as follows: DTGVSQNPRHKITKRGQNVTFRCDPISEHNRLYWYRQTLGQGPEFLTYFQNEAQLEKSRLLSDRFSAERPKGSFSTLEIQRTEQGDSAMYLCASSTYREGGTNEKLFFGSGTQLSVL.

This sequence joins TRBV11-1 and TRBJ2-5; perhaps TRBD2 as D (5 bases). With 5 bases removed from V and 2 bases from J, the gap between germline ends came to 15 bases. Germline V CDR1 and CDR2: SGHAT, FQDESV (reference sequence). This CDR3 is built from 15 residues. The chain's CDR3 is CASSGWGVGQETQYF. In DNA, the CDR3 is TGTGCCAGCAGCGGATGGGGAGTAGGTCAAGAGACCCAGTACTTC.

This chain uses TRBV29-1 with TRBJ2-5, with TRBD1 matching 7 bases. J lost 0 bases, V lost 7 bases, and 2 bases had no gene match. Germline CDR1 and CDR2: SQVTM and ANQGSEA. This CDR3 spans 12 amino acids. As DNA, the CDR3 is TGCAGCGCGGGACAGTACCAAGAGACCCAGTACTTC. Amino acids: CSAGQYQETQYF.

The gene calls are TRBV4-2 and TRBJ1-2; maybe TRBD1 (5 bases). The ends were cut back, 6 bases at V and 6 bases at J, with 14 bases in the middle. Germline CDR1 and CDR2: LGHNA and YNFKEQ. This CDR3 has 13 residues. The CDR3 nucleotides read TGTGCCAGCAGACCAGGGAACCTCGATGGCTACACCTTC. This translates into CASRPGNLDGYTF.

J is TRBJ2-7 and V is TRBV5-1, with TRBD2 as a possible D gene (5 bases). Per the germline V gene, CDR1 is SGHRS and CDR2 is YFSETQ. This CDR3 has 14 residues. V lost 4 bases, J lost 2 bases, and 13 bases lay in between. Here the CDR3 reads CASSPTILTYEQYF. CDR3 DNA: TGCGCCAGCAGCCCGACTATCCTCACCTACGAGCAGTACTTC.